The entry below gives a single T cell receptor beta chain sequence along with its context. Germline V lookup: CDR1 KGHSH, CDR2 LQKENI. The CDR3 has 18 amino acids. Trimming at V came to 8 bases and at J to 1 base, leaving 12 bases not matched to a gene. This sample is part of a study of blood T cell repertoires in COVID-19. The overall study: Sites in the United States, Italy and Spain provided acute and convalescent COVID-19 samples. Sources were T cells, B-cell-depleted T cells, or PBMCs; the material itself was cDNA or gDNA.

Original processing notes: The assay estimated nucleated cells by amplifying reference gene primers. Clones were read by immunoSEQ multiplex PCR, and TCRdb kept only the in-frame ones, dropping some. V, J and clone size reflect that table, while D and trimming were determined from the DNA. The sample lists roughly 220,000 clones, 80% to 90% occurring once. Sequencing was carried out using peripheral blood. This TCR was recovered from a man aged 45-65 years who had recovered from COVID-19. The chain carries TRBV18 and TRBJ2-6; 9 nucleotides align to TRBD1. CDR3 sequence: CASTPASQGASGANVLTF. The CDR3 DNA sequence: TGTGCCAGCACTCCAGCCTCACAGGGGGCGTCTGGGGCCAACGTCCTGACTTTC.